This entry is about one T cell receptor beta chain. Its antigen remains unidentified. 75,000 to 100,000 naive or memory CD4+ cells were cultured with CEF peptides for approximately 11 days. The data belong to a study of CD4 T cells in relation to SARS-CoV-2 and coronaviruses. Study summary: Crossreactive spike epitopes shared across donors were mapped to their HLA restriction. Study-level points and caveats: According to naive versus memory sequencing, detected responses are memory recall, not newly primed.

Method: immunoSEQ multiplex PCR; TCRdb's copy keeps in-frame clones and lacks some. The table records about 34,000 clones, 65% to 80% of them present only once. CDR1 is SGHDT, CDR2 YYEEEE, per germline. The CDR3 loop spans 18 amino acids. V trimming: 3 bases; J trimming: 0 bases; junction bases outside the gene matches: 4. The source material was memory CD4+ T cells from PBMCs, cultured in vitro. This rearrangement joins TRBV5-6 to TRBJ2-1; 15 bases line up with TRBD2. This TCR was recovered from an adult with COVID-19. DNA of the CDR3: TGTGCCAGCAGCTCCAGGACTAGCGGGAGGGTCTCCTACAATGAGCAGTTCTTC. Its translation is CASSSRTSGRVSYNEQFF.